These T cell receptor beta chains were read from a single sample in a study of cytomegalovirus exposure and HLA in healthy donors. Using immunoSEQ multiplex PCR, the repertoire was profiled, and TCRdb retains in-frame clones only, with some absent. This table has about 68,000 clones, 70% to 90% appearing once. Source material: PBMCs. These receptor sequences come from a human donor in good health. Both conserved end residues are part of each CDR3. D genes are given only for firm matches. Only some rows state a clone size, as once, few, many or a class for expanded clones.

NA | TRBJ2-7 | TRBV10-3 | TRBD1 | TGTGCCATCAGTGAGGGGACAGTCTCCTACGAGCAGTACTTC | CAISEGTVSYEQYF
few | TRBJ2-3 | TRBV4-3 | TRBD2 | TGCGCCAGCAGCCCGAGGACTAGGGCAGGTACGCAGTATTTT | CASSPRTRAGTQYF
NA | TRBJ2-7 | TRBV2 | NA | TGTGCCAGCAGATATGGGCAGGAGGGCTACGAGCAGTACTTC | CASRYGQEGYEQYF
NA | TRBJ2-7 | TRBV7-9 | TRBD1 | TGTGCCAGCACCCGGGACAGCGAGTACGAGCAGTACTTC | CASTRDSEYEQYF
NA | TRBJ1-1 | TRBV28 | TRBD1 | TGTGCCAGCAGGCCTCAGGGGGATTACACTGAAGCTTTCTTT | CASRPQGDYTEAFF
few | TRBJ2-7 | TRBV19 | NA | TGTGCCAGTAGCCACTCAGCGAGGGCCTACGAGCAGTACTTC | CASSHSARAYEQYF
NA | TRBJ2-7 | TRBV21-1 | NA | TGTGCCAGCAGCACTGGACCGGGACTAGGGAGTAATTACGAGCAGTACTTC | CASSTGPGLGSNYEQYF
NA | TRBJ2-3 | TRBV9 | TRBD2 | TGTGCCAGCAGCGTTCTAGCGGGGGAAAGCACAGATACGCAGTATTTT | CASSVLAGESTDTQYF
NA | TRBJ1-4 | TRBV30 | NA | TGTGCCTGGAGCCCGCTCACTAGGGGGGAAAAACTGTTTTTT | CAWSPLTRGEKLFF
NA | TRBJ2-1 | TRBV25-1 | NA | TGTGCCAGCAGTGGGGTGAGGGTTCATGAGCAGTTCTTC | CASSGVRVHEQFF
few | TRBJ1-3 | TRBV11-2 | TRBD1 | TGTGCCAGCAGCCCCGACAGGGGGACTTTTGGAAACACCATATATTTT | CASSPDRGTFGNTIYF
NA | TRBJ1-3 | TRBV6-5 | TRBD1 | TGTGCCAGCAGTGACAGGGGGGGAAACACCATATATTTT | CASSDRGGNTIYF
NA | TRBJ2-7 | TRBV5-6 | TRBD2 | TGTGCCAGCAGCTTTTCGCCTAGCGGGTACGAGCAGTACTTC | CASSFSPSGYEQYF
NA | TRBJ2-7 | TRBV5-1 | TRBD2 | TGCGCCAGCAGCTCCGGACTAGCCGAAGAGCAGTACTTC | CASSSGLAEEQYF
NA | TRBJ2-2 | TRBV5-6 | TRBD1 | TGTGCCAGCAGCCCCGACCGACAGGGTGCGAACACCGGGGAGCTGTTTTTT | CASSPDRQGANTGELFF
NA | TRBJ2-2 | TRBV19 | NA | TGTGCCAGTAGTATAGTAACGGGTGTAGGCACCGGGGAGCTGTTTTTT | CASSIVTGVGTGELFF
NA | TRBJ1-1 | TRBV7-2 | NA | TGTGCCAGCAGCTTAGAGTTGGGCAGCATGAACACTGAAGCTTTCTTT | CASSLELGSMNTEAFF
NA | TRBJ2-1 | TRBV5-4 | TRBD1 | TGTGCCAGCAGCTTGCCAACAGGGGTTCGGGATGAGCAGTTCTTC | CASSLPTGVRDEQFF
NA | TRBJ1-1 | TRBV19 | NA | TGTGCCAGTAGTCAGCAGGGGTATGGGAACACTGAAGCTTTCTTT | CASSQQGYGNTEAFF
NA | TRBJ2-3 | TRBV5-6 | NA | TGTGCCAGCAGCTTCCTGACAGGCACAGATACGCAGTATTTT | CASSFLTGTDTQYF
NA | TRBJ1-5 | TRBV25-1 | TRBD1 | TGTGCCAGCAGTTCGACCGACAGGGGGCATCAGCCCCAGCATTTT | CASSSTDRGHQPQHF
NA | TRBJ1-2 | TRBV6-6 | NA | TGTGCCAGCAGCCCCCGGTCCTTAGCTAACTATGGCTACACCTTC | CASSPRSLANYGYTF
NA | TRBJ1-4 | TRBV2 | NA | TGTGCCAGCAGCCGCGGGGGGGAGGGTAATGAAAAACTGTTTTTT | CASSRGGEGNEKLFF
NA | TRBJ2-7 | TRBV18 | TRBD2 | TGTGCCAGCTCACCAAGGCTAGCGGGGGGACGGAACGAGCAGTACTTC | CASSPRLAGGRNEQYF
NA | TRBJ1-4 | TRBV27 | TRBD1 | TGTGCCAGCAGTCTCCCCGACAGGGGAGGGAACGACCGCGCAACTAATGAAAAACTGTTTTTT | CASSLPDRGGNDRATNEKLFF